This T cell receptor beta chain stems from a study of T cells in Graves' hyperthyroidism and ophthalmopathy. Study-level background: Pretreatment peripheral blood was obtained at initial diagnosis.

Duration under 3 months, a NOSPECS grade of at least 4, and a Clinical Activity Score of at least 3 characterized the ophthalmopathy patients. Diagnostic decisions used clinical symptoms, serum thyroxine and TRAb, thyroid ultrasound and orbital computed tomography. This clonotype was observed a few times. From germline, CDR1 is MGHRA and CDR2 YSYEKL. Trimming took 1 base from V and 9 from J; bases not matched to a gene: 2. The CDR3 spans 14 residues. TCR beta CDR3 sequences were amplified from RNA transcripts. Using the HTBI primer set, a first-round RT-PCR was run on the TCR CDR3. One entry per CDR3 protein results from TCRdb running MiXCR on the multiplex PCR reads. The sample shows about 600,000 distinct CDR3 sequences, 13% to 15% of them seen only once.

The specimen was blood. The chain combines TRBV4-1 with TRBJ2-1; TRBD2 agrees at 11 bases. The receptor's source is a woman aged 18-29 years with Graves' ophthalmopathy. The CDR3 protein is CASSQGLAGPEQFF. Here the CDR3 DNA reads TGCGCCAGCAGCCAAGGACTAGCGGGACCTGAGCAGTTCTTC.